Below, one T cell receptor beta chain is given with its context. These data are taken from a study of blood T cell repertoires in COVID-19. Background on the study: Acute-phase and convalescent COVID-19 samples originated in the United States, Italy and Spain. PBMCs, B-cell-depleted T cells, or T cells were the source of the cDNA or gDNA that made up the material.

The CDR3 has 14 residues. V lost 4 bases and J lost 8; bases outside the gene matches: 8. From germline, CDR1 is MDHEN and CDR2 SYDVKM. In the original processing: Reference gene primer amplification in the assay estimated nucleated cell counts. Measured with immunoSEQ multiplex PCR; TCRdb has only the in-frame clones, and not every one. That table supplies the V and J calls and clone size; D and trimming were determined from the DNA. This table holds 160,000 or so clones, 78% found once. The rearrangement uses TRBV28 and TRBJ1-2, with TRBD1 matching 9 bases. This clonotype originated in a woman of 80 years or more with acute or convalescent COVID-19. Material for sequencing was peripheral blood. The CDR3 DNA sequence: TGTGCCAGCAGTTCCGGGACAGGGACGAAGGGCTACACCTTC. It translates to CASSSGTGTKGYTF.